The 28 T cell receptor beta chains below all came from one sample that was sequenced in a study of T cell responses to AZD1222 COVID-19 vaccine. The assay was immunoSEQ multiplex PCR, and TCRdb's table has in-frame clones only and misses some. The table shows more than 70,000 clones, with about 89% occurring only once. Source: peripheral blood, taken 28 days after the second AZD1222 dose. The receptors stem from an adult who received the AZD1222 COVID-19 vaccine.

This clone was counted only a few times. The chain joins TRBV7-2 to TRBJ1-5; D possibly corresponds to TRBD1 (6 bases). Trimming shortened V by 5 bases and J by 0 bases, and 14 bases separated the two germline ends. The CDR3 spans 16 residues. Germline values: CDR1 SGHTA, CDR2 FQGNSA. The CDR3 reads CASSPGQFYSNQPQHF. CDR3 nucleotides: TGTGCCAGCAGCCCAGGACAGTTTTATAGCAATCAGCCCCAGCATTTT.

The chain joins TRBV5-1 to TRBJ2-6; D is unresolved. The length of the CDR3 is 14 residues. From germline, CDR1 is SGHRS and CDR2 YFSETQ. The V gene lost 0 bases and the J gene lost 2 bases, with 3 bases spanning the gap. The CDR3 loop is CASSLAAGANVLTF. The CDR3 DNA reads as TGCGCCAGCAGCTTGGCAGCTGGGGCCAACGTCCTGACTTTC.

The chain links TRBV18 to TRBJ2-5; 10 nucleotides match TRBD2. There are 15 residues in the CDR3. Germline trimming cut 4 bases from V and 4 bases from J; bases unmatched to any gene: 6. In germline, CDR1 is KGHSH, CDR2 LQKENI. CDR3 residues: CASSQSGGAPETQYF. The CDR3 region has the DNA TGTGCCAGCTCACAAAGCGGGGGGGCCCCAGAGACCCAGTACTTC. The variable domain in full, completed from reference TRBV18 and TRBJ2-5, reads NAGVMQNPRHLVRRRGQEARLRCSPMKGHSHVYWYRQLPEEGLKFMVYLQKENIIDESGMPKERFSAEFPKEGPSILRIQQVVRGDSAAYFCASSQSGGAPETQYFGPGTRLLVL.

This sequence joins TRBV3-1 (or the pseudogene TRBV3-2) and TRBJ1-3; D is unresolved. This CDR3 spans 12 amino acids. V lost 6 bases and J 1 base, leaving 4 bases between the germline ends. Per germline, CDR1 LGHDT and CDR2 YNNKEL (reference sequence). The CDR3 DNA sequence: TGTGCCAGCAGTATTTCTGGAAACACCATATATTTT. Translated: CASSISGNTIYF.

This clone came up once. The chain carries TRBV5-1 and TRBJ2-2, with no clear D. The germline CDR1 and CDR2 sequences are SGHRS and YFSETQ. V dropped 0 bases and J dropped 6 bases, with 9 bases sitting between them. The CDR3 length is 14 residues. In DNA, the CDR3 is TGCGCCAGCAGCTTGGATGTTGTTTCCGGGGAGCTGTTTTTT. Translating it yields CASSLDVVSGELFF.

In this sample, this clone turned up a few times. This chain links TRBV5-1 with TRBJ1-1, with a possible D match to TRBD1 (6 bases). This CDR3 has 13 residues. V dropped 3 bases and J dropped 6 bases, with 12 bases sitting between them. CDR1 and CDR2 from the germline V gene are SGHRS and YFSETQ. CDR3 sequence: CASSWGDIPEAFF. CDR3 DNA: TGCGCCAGCAGCTGGGGGGACATACCTGAAGCTTTCTTT.

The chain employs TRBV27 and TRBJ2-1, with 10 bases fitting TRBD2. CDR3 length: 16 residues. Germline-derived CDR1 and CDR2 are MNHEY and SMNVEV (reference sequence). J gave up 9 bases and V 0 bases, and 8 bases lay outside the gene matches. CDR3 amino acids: CASSLSASGGAREQFF. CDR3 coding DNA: TGTGCCAGCAGTTTATCGGCCAGCGGGGGGGCCCGTGAGCAGTTCTTC.

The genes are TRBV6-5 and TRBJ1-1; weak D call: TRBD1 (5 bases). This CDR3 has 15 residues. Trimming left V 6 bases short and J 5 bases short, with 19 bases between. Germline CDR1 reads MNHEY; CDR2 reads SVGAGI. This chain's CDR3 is CASRISQGGGTEAFF. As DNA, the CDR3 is TGTGCCAGCAGGATATCTCAGGGAGGTGGGACTGAAGCTTTCTTT.

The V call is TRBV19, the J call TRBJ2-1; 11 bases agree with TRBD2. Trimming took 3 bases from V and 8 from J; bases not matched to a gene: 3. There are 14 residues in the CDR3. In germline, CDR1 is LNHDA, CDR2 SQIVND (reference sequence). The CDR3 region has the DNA TGTGCCAGTAGTATTAGCGGGGGGGGCGATGAGCAGTTCTTC. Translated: CASSISGGGDEQFF.

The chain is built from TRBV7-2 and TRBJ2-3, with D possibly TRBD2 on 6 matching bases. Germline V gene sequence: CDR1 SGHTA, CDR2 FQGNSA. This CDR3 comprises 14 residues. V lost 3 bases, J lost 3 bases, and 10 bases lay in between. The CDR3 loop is CASSLGTWTDTQYF. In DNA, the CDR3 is TGTGCCAGCAGCTTGGGGACTTGGACAGATACGCAGTATTTT.

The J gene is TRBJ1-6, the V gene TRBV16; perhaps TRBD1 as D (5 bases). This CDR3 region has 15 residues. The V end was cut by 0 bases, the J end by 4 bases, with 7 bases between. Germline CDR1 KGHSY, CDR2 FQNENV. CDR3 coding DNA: TGTGCCAGCAGCCAATCGGGACGGTATAATTCACCCCTCCACTTT. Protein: CASSQSGRYNSPLHF.

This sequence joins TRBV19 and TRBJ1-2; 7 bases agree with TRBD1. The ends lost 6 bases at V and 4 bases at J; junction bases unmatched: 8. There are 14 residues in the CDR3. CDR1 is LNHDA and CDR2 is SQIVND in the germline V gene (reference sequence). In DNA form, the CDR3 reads TGTGCCAGTAGACCCAACCGGGACAGCTATGGCTACACCTTC. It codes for CASRPNRDSYGYTF.

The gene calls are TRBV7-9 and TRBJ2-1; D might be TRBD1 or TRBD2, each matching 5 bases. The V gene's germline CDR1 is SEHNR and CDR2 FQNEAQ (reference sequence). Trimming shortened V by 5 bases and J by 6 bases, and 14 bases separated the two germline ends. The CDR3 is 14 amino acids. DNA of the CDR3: TGTGCCAGCAGCCCAGGGACCACTTCCAATGAGCAGTTCTTC. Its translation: CASSPGTTSNEQFF.

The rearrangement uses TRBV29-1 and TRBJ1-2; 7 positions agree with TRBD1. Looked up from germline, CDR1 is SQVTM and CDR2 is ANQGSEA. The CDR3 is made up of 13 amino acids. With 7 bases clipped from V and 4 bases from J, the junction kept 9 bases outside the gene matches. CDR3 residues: CSAAGSGGYGYTF. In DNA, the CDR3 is TGCAGCGCCGCGGGGTCAGGGGGCTATGGCTACACCTTC.

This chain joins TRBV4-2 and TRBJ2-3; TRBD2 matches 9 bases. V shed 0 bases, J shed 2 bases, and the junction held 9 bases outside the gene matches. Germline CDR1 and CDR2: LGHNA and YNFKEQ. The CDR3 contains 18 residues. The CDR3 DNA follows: TGTGCCAGCAGCCAAGAGTCTTTATTAGCGGGGGCCACAGATACGCAGTATTTT. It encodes CASSQESLLAGATDTQYF.

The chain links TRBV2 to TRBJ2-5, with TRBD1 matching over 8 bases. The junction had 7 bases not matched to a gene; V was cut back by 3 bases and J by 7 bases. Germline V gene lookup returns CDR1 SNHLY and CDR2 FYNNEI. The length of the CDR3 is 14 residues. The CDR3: CASSEGQAAGTQYF. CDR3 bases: TGTGCCAGCAGTGAGGGACAGGCCGCGGGGACCCAGTACTTC.

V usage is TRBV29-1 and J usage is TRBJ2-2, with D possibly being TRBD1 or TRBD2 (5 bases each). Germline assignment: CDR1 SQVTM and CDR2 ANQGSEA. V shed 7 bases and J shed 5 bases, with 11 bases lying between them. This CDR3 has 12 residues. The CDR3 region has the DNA TGCAGCGCACAGGAGGTAACCGGGGAGCTGTTTTTT. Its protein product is CSAQEVTGELFF.

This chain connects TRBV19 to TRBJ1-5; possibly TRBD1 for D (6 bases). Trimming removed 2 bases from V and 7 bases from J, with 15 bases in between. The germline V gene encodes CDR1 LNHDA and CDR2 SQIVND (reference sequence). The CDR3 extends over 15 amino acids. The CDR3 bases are TGTGCCAGTAGTATATCCAGGGGTATGAGCCAGCCCCAGCATTTT. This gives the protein CASSISRGMSQPQHF.

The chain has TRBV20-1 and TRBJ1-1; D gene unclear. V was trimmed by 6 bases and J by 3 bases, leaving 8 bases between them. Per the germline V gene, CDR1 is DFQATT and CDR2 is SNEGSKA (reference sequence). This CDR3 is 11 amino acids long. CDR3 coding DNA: TGCAGTGCAGAAACAGACACTGAAGCTTTCTTT. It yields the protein CSAETDTEAFF.

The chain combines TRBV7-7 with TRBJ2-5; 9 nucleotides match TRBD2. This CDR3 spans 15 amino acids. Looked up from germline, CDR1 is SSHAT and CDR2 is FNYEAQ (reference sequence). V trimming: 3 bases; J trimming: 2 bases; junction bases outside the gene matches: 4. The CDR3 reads CASSFSGGLQETQYF. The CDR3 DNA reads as TGTGCCAGCAGCTTTAGCGGGGGATTACAAGAGACCCAGTACTTC.

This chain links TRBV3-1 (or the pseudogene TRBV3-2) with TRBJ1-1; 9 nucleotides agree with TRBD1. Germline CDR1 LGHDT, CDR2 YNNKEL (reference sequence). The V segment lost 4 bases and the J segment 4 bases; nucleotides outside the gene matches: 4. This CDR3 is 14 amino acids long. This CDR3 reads CASSLRDRATEAFF. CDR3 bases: TGTGCCAGCAGCCTACGGGACAGGGCCACTGAAGCTTTCTTT.

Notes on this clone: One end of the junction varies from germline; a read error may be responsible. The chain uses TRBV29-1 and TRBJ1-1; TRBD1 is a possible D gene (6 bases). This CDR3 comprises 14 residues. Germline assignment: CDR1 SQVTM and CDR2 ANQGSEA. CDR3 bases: TGCAGCGTGGAAGCCAGGGGCTTAGGGACTGAAGCTTTCTTT. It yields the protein CSVEARGLGTEAFF.

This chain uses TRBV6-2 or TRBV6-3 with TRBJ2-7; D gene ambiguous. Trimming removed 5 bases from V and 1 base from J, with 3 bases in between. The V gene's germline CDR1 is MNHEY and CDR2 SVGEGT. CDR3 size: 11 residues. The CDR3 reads CASSASYEQYF. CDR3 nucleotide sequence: TGTGCCAGCAGTGCTTCCTACGAGCAGTACTTC.

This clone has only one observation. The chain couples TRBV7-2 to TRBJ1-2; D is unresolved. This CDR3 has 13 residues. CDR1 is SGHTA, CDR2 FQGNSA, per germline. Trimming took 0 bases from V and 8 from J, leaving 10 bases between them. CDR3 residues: CASSLAPKEGYTF. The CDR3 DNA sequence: TGTGCCAGCAGCTTAGCCCCAAAGGAGGGCTACACCTTC.

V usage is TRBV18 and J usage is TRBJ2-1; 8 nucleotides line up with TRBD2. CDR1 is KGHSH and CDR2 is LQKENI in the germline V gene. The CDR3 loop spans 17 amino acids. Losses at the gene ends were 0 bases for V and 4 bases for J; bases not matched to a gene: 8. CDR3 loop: CASSPPNGGVLYNEQFF. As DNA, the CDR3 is TGTGCCAGCTCACCACCGAACGGGGGGGTACTATACAATGAGCAGTTCTTC.

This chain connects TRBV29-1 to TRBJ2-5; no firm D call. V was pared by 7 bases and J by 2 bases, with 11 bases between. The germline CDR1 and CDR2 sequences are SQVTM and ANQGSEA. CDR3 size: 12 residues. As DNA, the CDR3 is TGCAGCGCTGGGTCAGAACAAGAGACCCAGTACTTC. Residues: CSAGSEQETQYF. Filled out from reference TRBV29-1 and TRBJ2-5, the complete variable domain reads SAVISQKPSRDICQRGTSLTIQCQVDSQVTMMFWYRQQPGQSLTLIATANQGSEATYESGFVIDKFPISRPNLTFSTLTVSNMSPEDSSIYLCSAGSEQETQYFGPGTRLLVL.

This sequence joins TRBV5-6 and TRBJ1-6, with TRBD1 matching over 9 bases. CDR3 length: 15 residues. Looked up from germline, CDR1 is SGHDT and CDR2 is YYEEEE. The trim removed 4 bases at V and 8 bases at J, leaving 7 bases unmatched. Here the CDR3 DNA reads TGTGCCAGCAGCACAGGGGGCAGTTTTGATTCACCCCTCCACTTT. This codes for CASSTGGSFDSPLHF.

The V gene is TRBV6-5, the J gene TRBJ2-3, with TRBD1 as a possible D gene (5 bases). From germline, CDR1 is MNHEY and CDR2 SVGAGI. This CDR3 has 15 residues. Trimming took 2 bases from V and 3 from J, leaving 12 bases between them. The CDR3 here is CASSYDSSSTDTQYF. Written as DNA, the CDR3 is TGTGCCAGCAGTTACGACAGCTCGTCGACAGATACGCAGTATTTT.